These 28 T cell receptor beta chains were sequenced from one sample in a study of shared clonotypes between healthy human individuals. Clones were sequenced by immunoSEQ multiplex PCR, and TCRdb holds only the in-frame ones, with some missing. The data hold roughly 2.6 million clones, with around 94% observed a single time. Sequenced sample: naive CD4+ T cells sorted from blood. Subset described: CD45RA+ positively selected. The receptors here all came from a young man in good health.

This rearrangement joins TRBV19 to TRBJ2-1; 8 bases agree with TRBD2. V lost 10 bases and J lost 10; bases outside the gene matches: 12. This CDR3 has 13 residues. Per germline, CDR1 LNHDA and CDR2 SQIVND (reference sequence). CDR3 loop: CATTPRERGEQFF. For the CDR3, the DNA is TGTGCCACCACCCCGCGGGAGCGGGGGGAGCAGTTCTTC.

The chain has TRBV6-1 and TRBJ1-4, with D possibly TRBD1 on 6 matching bases. This CDR3 is built from 13 residues. CDR1 and CDR2 from the germline V gene are MNHNS and SASEGT. Deletions cut 10 bases from V and 8 bases from J, with 17 bases between. The DNA for the CDR3 is TGTGCCACCCAAAGGGGGGCCGGCGAAAAACTGTTTTTT. This translates into CATQRGAGEKLFF.

The CDR3 DNA reads as TGTGCCAGCTCACCCGTTCGGCGGGAGGGGGGTGAGCAGTTCTTC. This gives the protein CASSPVRREGGEQFF. The rearrangement joins TRBV18 to TRBJ2-1, with 9 bases fitting TRBD2. Germline assignment: CDR1 KGHSH and CDR2 LQKENI. CDR3 length equals 15 residues. The J segment lost 9 bases and the V segment lost 3 bases, leaving 9 bases of the junction unmatched. Filled out from reference TRBV18 and TRBJ2-1, the complete variable domain reads NAGVMQNPRHLVRRRGQEARLRCSPMKGHSHVYWYRQLPEEGLKFMVYLQKENIIDESGMPKERFSAEFPKEGPSILRIQQVVRGDSAAYFCASSPVRREGGEQFFGPGTRLTVL.

The chain couples TRBV5-6 to TRBJ2-3; perhaps D is TRBD1 or TRBD2 (7 bases each). The V gene lost 2 bases and the J gene lost 5 bases, with 15 bases spanning the gap. The CDR3 sequence is 15 residues long. The germline gives CDR1 SGHDT, CDR2 YYEEEE. This CDR3 reads CASSFQGGLQDTQYF. The CDR3 DNA is TGTGCCAGCAGCTTCCAGGGGGGGCTTCAAGATACGCAGTATTTT.

The CDR3 loop reads CASSPGGETGELFF. CDR3 DNA sequence: TGTGCCAGCAGCCCCGGGGGGGAGACCGGGGAGCTGTTTTTT. This sequence joins TRBV5-4 and TRBJ2-2; TRBD2 aligns across 8 bases. The CDR3 loop spans 14 amino acids. Germline values: CDR1 SGHNT, CDR2 YYREEE (reference sequence). J gave up 5 bases and V 4 bases, and 4 bases lay outside the gene matches.

The V and J genes are TRBV30 and TRBJ1-4, with a possible D match to TRBD1 (5 bases). The length of the CDR3 is 14 residues. Trimming removed 2 bases at V and 4 bases at J, with 11 bases between. Germline-derived CDR1 and CDR2 are GTSNPN and SVGIG (reference sequence). The CDR3 bases are TGTGCCTGGAGTTTGGGACGGGTTAATGAAAAACTGTTTTTT. This codes for CAWSLGRVNEKLFF.

The rearrangement links TRBV5-6 to TRBJ2-4; 9 bases agree with TRBD1. The CDR3 consists of 15 residues. Germline lookup yields CDR1 SGHDT and CDR2 YYEEEE. The trim removed 5 bases at V and 0 bases at J, leaving 3 bases unmatched. The CDR3 protein is CASSTQGAAKNIQYF. CDR3 bases: TGTGCCAGCAGTACACAGGGGGCAGCCAAAAACATTCAGTACTTC.

This sequence joins TRBV7-8 and TRBJ1-4; D is undetermined. V lost 5 bases, J lost 8 bases, and 12 bases lay in between. CDR3 length: 13 residues. Germline CDR1 SGHVS, CDR2 FQNEAQ. The chain's CDR3 is CASSMGYQEKLFF. Here the CDR3 DNA reads TGTGCCAGCAGCATGGGATACCAAGAAAAACTGTTTTTT.

The V gene is TRBV6-5, the J gene TRBJ2-1; no clear D gene. The CDR3 loop spans 15 amino acids. CDR1 and CDR2 (germline): MNHEY, SVGAGI. Trimming shortened V by 6 bases and J by 3 bases, and 15 bases separated the two germline ends. The CDR3 coding sequence is TGTGCCAGCAGCAATCGTGGGTTCAGCTACAATGAGCAGTTCTTC. Its translation: CASSNRGFSYNEQFF.

V and J are TRBV19 and TRBJ2-7; tentative D call: TRBD1 (6 bases). CDR1 and CDR2 (germline): LNHDA, SQIVND (reference sequence). V lost 5 bases and J lost 7, with 12 bases in between. This CDR3 is built from 12 residues. For the CDR3, the DNA is TGTGCCAGTAGTCACAGGGTCGGGGAGCAGTACTTC. Its protein is CASSHRVGEQYF.

The chain uses TRBV30 and TRBJ1-2; TRBD1 aligns across 9 bases. Germline V gene lookup returns CDR1 GTSNPN and CDR2 SVGIG (reference sequence). The CDR3 is made up of 16 amino acids. V lost 3 bases and J lost 3; bases outside the gene matches: 11. The CDR3 nucleotides are TGTGCCTGGAGCTTGGGCCCGACAGGGGGGGACTATGGCTACACCTTC. Amino acids: CAWSLGPTGGDYGYTF.

Note on this clone: The sample carries other DNA sequences with the same CDR3. The CDR3 region is CASSLDSSNYGYTF. The CDR3 coding sequence is TGTGCCAGCAGCTTGGACAGCTCTAACTATGGCTACACCTTC. The V call is TRBV5-4, the J call TRBJ1-2; D is ambiguous. V lost 0 bases and J 0 bases, leaving 6 bases between the germline ends. This CDR3 region has 14 residues. The germline V gene encodes CDR1 SGHNT and CDR2 YYREEE (reference sequence).

The rearrangement uses TRBV2 and TRBJ1-1; possibly TRBD1 for D (6 bases). Trimming removed 6 bases at V and 1 base at J, with 12 bases between. The CDR3 sequence is 14 residues long. The germline V gene has CDR1 SNHLY and CDR2 FYNNEI. This CDR3 reads CASRAQGPNTEAFF. In DNA, the CDR3 is TGTGCCAGCAGAGCACAGGGACCGAACACTGAAGCTTTCTTT.

This clone was seen just once. The genes are TRBV19 and TRBJ2-3; 10 nucleotides agree with TRBD2. V was pared by 3 bases and J by 6 bases, with 3 bases of the junction left unmatched. The CDR3 extends over 14 amino acids. The germline V gene encodes CDR1 LNHDA and CDR2 SQIVND (reference sequence). The CDR3: CASSIGTSADTQYF. In DNA form, the CDR3 reads TGTGCCAGTAGTATTGGGACTAGCGCTGATACGCAGTATTTT. The whole variable domain, remainder taken from reference TRBV19 and TRBJ2-3, is DGGITQSPKYLFRKEGQNVTLSCEQNLNHDAMYWYRQDPGQGLRLIYYSQIVNDFQKGDIAEGYSVSREKKESFPLTVTSAQKNPTAFYLCASSIGTSADTQYFGPGTRLTVL.

This clone was seen once. J is TRBJ2-7 and V is TRBV5-8; tentative D call: TRBD1 (5 bases). This CDR3 is built from 15 residues. The V gene lost 4 bases and the J gene lost 0 bases, with 14 bases spanning the gap. Germline V gives CDR1 SGHTS, CDR2 YDEGEE. The CDR3: CASSRQSLSSYEQYF. CDR3 DNA: TGTGCCAGCAGCCGACAGTCCCTCAGCTCCTACGAGCAGTACTTC.

The chain couples TRBV6-5 to TRBJ2-1, with TRBD1 as a possible D gene (6 bases). The V gene's germline CDR1 is MNHEY and CDR2 SVGAGI. CDR3 size: 15 residues. The ends were cut back, 6 bases at V and 8 bases at J, with 20 bases in the middle. CDR3 sequence reads: CASRGRGHKGHEQFF. As DNA, the CDR3 is TGTGCCAGCAGGGGACGGGGACACAAGGGCCATGAGCAGTTCTTC.

The V and J genes are TRBV28 and TRBJ1-1; D perhaps matches TRBD1 (6 bases). The CDR3 extends over 15 amino acids. Germline CDR1 and CDR2: MDHEN and SYDVKM. V was clipped by 6 bases and J by 2 bases, with 16 bases between them. This CDR3 is CASRSAGAGNTEAFF. As DNA, the CDR3 is TGTGCCAGCAGATCTGCGGGGGCGGGAAACACTGAAGCTTTCTTT. Together with reference TRBV28 and TRBJ1-1, the CDR3 gives the full variable domain: DVKVTQSSRYLVKRTGEKVFLECVQDMDHENMFWYRQDPGLGLRLIYFSYDVKMKEKGDIPEGYSVSREKKERFSLILESASTNQTSMYLCASRSAGAGNTEAFFGQGTRLTVV.

The V gene is TRBV4-3, the J gene TRBJ2-2; unclear D gene. The CDR3 is 17 residues long. CDR1 LGHNA and CDR2 YSLEER come from the germline V gene. V shed 3 bases and J shed 0 bases, with 14 bases lying between them. The CDR3 DNA sequence: TGCGCCAGCAGCCAGACGTATTACGCGGCGAACACCGGGGAGCTGTTTTTT. Translation gives CASSQTYYAANTGELFF.

J is TRBJ2-7 and V is TRBV4-1; possibly TRBD1 for D (6 bases). The germline CDR1 and CDR2 sequences are MGHRA and YSYEKL. Deletions cut 4 bases from V and 1 base from J, with 20 bases between. The CDR3 is 17 residues long. CDR3 amino acids: CASSPGRTALGSYEQYF. CDR3 coding DNA: TGCGCCAGCAGCCCCGGAAGGACAGCCCTTGGTTCCTACGAGCAGTACTTC.

This rearrangement joins TRBV2 to TRBJ2-5; weak D call: TRBD2 (7 bases). CDR1 is SNHLY and CDR2 is FYNNEI in the germline V gene. This CDR3 spans 14 amino acids. Trimming cost V 5 bases and J 4 bases, with 14 bases left between them. The CDR3 nucleotides read TGTGCCAGCAGTAGTGCGGGGGCGGCAGAGACCCAGTACTTC. Residues: CASSSAGAAETQYF.

The chain couples TRBV18 to TRBJ2-5; 7 positions match TRBD1. V lost 5 bases to trimming and J lost 2 bases; unmatched junction nucleotides: 11. The germline gives CDR1 KGHSH, CDR2 LQKENI. The CDR3 loop spans 16 amino acids. The CDR3, as DNA: TGTGCCAGCTCAGTCATGGCAGGGGGTGGTCAAGAGACCCAGTACTTC. Its translation is CASSVMAGGGQETQYF. The full variable domain, rest sourced from reference TRBV18 and TRBJ2-5, is NAGVMQNPRHLVRRRGQEARLRCSPMKGHSHVYWYRQLPEEGLKFMVYLQKENIIDESGMPKERFSAEFPKEGPSILRIQQVVRGDSAAYFCASSVMAGGGQETQYFGPGTRLLVL.

In this sample, this clone turned up a few times. The rearrangement joins TRBV10-2 to TRBJ1-5; D unresolved. Germline V gene lookup returns CDR1 WSHSY and CDR2 SAAADI. The V and J ends lost 2 bases and 4 bases respectively, with 6 bases between them. CDR3 length: 13 residues. This CDR3 reads CASSEPGNQPQHF. In nucleotides, the CDR3 is TGCGCCAGCAGTGAGCCCGGGAATCAGCCCCAGCATTTT.

As DNA, the CDR3 is TGTGCCAGCAGCTTCGGACCCGGGACAGGGGGCTCGGGGGGAGAGACCCAGTACTTC. Translating it yields CASSFGPGTGGSGGETQYF. V usage is TRBV5-6 and J usage is TRBJ2-5; 12 bases are a match to TRBD1. Germline V gene sequence: CDR1 SGHDT, CDR2 YYEEEE. Trimming took 2 bases from V and 4 from J; bases not matched to a gene: 15. The CDR3 sequence is 19 residues long.

The chain is built from TRBV5-7 and TRBJ1-5, with a tentative D call TRBD1 (5 bases). TRBV5-7 counts as an open reading frame of uncertain function. The CDR3 is 16 residues long. Trimming shortened V by 4 bases and J by 1 base, and 15 bases separated the two germline ends. CDR3 in DNA: TGTGCCAGCAGCCCAACAGCAGGGTTCAGCAATCAGCCCCAGCATTTT. Encoded protein: CASSPTAGFSNQPQHF.

The chain joins TRBV9 to TRBJ1-2; 8 positions match TRBD1. CDR1 SGDLS and CDR2 YYNGEE come from the germline V gene. With V trimmed by 4 bases and J by 3 bases, 8 bases remained unmatched. The CDR3 is made up of 15 amino acids. The CDR3 protein is CASSSRPGQDYGYTF. DNA of the CDR3: TGTGCCAGCAGCTCACGGCCGGGACAGGACTATGGCTACACCTTC.

The chain carries TRBV10-1 and TRBJ1-5; no definite D call. Germline CDR1 WNHNN, CDR2 SYGVQD (reference sequence). V was shortened by 6 bases and J by 4 bases, with 13 bases between the two germline ends. This CDR3 is 14 amino acids long. CDR3 DNA: TGCGCCAGCAGGAGAGTTCCGGGGAATCAGCCCCAGCATTTT. It specifies CASRRVPGNQPQHF.

Details on this clone: Additional DNA sequences in this sample encode the identical CDR3. The CDR3 loop is CASSQGAGTDTQYF. CDR3 DNA sequence: TGCGCCAGCAGCCAAGGGGCGGGGACAGATACGCAGTATTTT. The chain carries TRBV4-1 and TRBJ2-3, with D possibly being TRBD2 (6 bases). This CDR3 has 14 amino acids. The germline V and J ends were trimmed by 1 base and 3 bases, with 8 bases remaining between them. Germline V lookup: CDR1 MGHRA, CDR2 YSYEKL.

Remarks on this clone: The identical CDR3 is also encoded by other nucleotide sequences in the sample. The chain is built from TRBV6-5 and TRBJ2-7; D not resolved. The germline gives CDR1 MNHEY, CDR2 SVGAGI. Trimming stripped 0 bases from V and 2 bases from J, with 11 bases between. The CDR3 is 15 residues long. DNA of the CDR3: TGTGCCAGCAGTTACTCCGGGTTAGGGACCTACGAGCAGTACTTC. It translates to CASSYSGLGTYEQYF.